The text below deals with one TCR beta chain. No antigen is known for it. This entry belongs to a study of T cells in localized non-small cell lung cancer. V trimming: 2 bases; J trimming: 7 bases; junction bases outside the gene matches: 18. Germline CDR1 reads PRHDT; CDR2 reads FYEKMQ (reference sequence). This CDR3 is 20 amino acids long. TCRdb's table, derived via immunoSEQ multiplex PCR, lists solely in-frame clones and lacks some. The sample lists tens of thousands of clones, 85% to 90% seen once, with about 7% in the top ten. Study outcomes and limitations: Higher blood T cell density went with longer overall survival.

This sample comprised peripheral blood, obtained before any cancer treatment. This chain uses TRBV13 with TRBJ2-1, with TRBD2 matching 12 bases. This clonotype was obtained from a male donor aged 60 or older with stage I squamous cell lung carcinoma. The CDR3 DNA reads TGTGCCAGCAGCTTAAAAGGACTAGCGGGGTACAAAGGGGGTTGGAATGAGCAGTTCTTC. Protein sequence: CASSLKGLAGYKGGWNEQFF.